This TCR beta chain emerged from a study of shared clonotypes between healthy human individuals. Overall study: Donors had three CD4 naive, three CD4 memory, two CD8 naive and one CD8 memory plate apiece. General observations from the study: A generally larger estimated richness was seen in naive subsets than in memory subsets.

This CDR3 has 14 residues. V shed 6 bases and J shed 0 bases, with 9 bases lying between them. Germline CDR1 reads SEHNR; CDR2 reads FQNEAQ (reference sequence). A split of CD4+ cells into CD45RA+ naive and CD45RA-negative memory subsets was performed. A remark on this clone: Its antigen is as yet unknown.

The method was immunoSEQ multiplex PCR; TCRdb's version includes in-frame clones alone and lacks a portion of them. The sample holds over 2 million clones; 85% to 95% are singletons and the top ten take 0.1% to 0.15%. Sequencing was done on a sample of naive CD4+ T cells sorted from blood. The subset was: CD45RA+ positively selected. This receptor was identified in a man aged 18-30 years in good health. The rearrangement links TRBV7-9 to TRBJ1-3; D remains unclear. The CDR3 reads CASRVTASGNTIYF. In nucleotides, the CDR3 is TGTGCCAGCAGGGTGACGGCCTCTGGAAACACCATATATTTT.